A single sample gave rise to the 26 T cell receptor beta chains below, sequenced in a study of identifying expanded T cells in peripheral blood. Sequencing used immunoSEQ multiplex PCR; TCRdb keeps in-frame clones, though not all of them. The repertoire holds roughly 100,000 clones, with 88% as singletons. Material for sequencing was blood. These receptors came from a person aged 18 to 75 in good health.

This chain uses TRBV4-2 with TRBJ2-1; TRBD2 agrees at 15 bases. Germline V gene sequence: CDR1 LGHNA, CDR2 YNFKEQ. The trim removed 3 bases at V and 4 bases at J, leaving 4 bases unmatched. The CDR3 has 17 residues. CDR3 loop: CASSHGLAGGIYNEQFF. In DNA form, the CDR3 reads TGTGCCAGCAGCCACGGACTAGCGGGGGGGATTTACAATGAGCAGTTCTTC.

CDR3 loop: CASSPVVNRNTEAFF. The CDR3 DNA sequence: TGTGCCAGCTCACCAGTCGTCAACCGGAACACTGAAGCTTTCTTT. V usage is TRBV18 and J usage is TRBJ1-1, with D uncertain. The CDR3 covers 15 residues. CDR1 and CDR2 (germline): KGHSH, LQKENI. The germline V and J ends were trimmed by 2 bases and 1 base, with 11 bases remaining between them. The whole variable domain, filled in from reference TRBV18 and TRBJ1-1, reads NAGVMQNPRHLVRRRGQEARLRCSPMKGHSHVYWYRQLPEEGLKFMVYLQKENIIDESGMPKERFSAEFPKEGPSILRIQQVVRGDSAAYFCASSPVVNRNTEAFFGQGTRLTVV.

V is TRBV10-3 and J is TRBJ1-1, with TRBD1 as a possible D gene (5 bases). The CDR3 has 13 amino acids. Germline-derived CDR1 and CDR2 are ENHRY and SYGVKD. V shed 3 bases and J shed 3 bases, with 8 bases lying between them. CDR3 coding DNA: TGTGCCATCAGTGACCGGGGGTACACTGAAGCTTTCTTT. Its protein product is CAISDRGYTEAFF.

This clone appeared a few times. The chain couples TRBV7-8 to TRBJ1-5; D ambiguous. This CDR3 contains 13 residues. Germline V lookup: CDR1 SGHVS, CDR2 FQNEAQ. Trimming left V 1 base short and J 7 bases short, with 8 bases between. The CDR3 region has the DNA TGTGCCAGCAGCTTAGAGGGAGCCCAGCCCCAGCATTTT. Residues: CASSLEGAQPQHF. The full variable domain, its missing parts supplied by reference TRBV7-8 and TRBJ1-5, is GAGVSQSPRYKVAKRGQDVALRCDPISGHVSLFWYQQALGQGPEFLTYFQNEAQLDKSGLPSDRFFAERPEGSVSTLKIQRTQQEDSAVYLCASSLEGAQPQHFGDGTRLSIL.

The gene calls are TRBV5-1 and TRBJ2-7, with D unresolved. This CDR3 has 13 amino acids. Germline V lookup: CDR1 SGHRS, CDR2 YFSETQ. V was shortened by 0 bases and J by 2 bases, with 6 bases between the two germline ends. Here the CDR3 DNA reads TGCGCCAGCAGCTTGGGGTCTACCTACGAGCAGTACTTC. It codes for CASSLGSTYEQYF.

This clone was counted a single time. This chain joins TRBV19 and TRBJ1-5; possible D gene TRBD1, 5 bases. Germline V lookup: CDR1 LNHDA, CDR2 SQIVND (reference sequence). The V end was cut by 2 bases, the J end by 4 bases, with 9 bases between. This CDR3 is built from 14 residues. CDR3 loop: CASSISDRNQPQHF. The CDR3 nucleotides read TGTGCCAGTAGTATAAGTGACAGAAATCAGCCCCAGCATTTT.

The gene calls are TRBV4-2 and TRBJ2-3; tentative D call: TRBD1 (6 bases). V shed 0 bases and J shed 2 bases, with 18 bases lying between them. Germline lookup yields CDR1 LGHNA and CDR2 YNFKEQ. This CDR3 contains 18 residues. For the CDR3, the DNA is TGTGCCAGCAGCCAAGAACTGTTAGGACAGCAACCCACAGATACGCAGTATTTT. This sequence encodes CASSQELLGQQPTDTQYF.

The CDR3 region is CASSLVSIPGYEQYF. The CDR3, as DNA: TGTGCCAGCAGCTTAGTTTCTATTCCCGGCTACGAGCAGTACTTC. This chain joins TRBV7-2 and TRBJ2-7, with no clear D. The length of the CDR3 is 15 residues. With 1 base removed from V and 3 bases from J, the gap between germline ends came to 13 bases. CDR1 and CDR2 from the germline V gene are SGHTA and FQGNSA. The full variable domain, rest sourced from reference TRBV7-2 and TRBJ2-7, is GAGVSQSPSNKVTEKGKDVELRCDPISGHTALYWYRQSLGQGLEFLIYFQGNSAPDKSGLPSDRFSAERTGGSVSTLTIQRTQQEDSAVYLCASSLVSIPGYEQYFGPGTRLTVT.

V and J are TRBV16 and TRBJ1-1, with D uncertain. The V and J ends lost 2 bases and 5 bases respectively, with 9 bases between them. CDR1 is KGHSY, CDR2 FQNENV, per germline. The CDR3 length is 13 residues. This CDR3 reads CASSQPRHTEAFF. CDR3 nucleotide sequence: TGTGCCAGCAGCCAACCGCGGCATACTGAAGCTTTCTTT.

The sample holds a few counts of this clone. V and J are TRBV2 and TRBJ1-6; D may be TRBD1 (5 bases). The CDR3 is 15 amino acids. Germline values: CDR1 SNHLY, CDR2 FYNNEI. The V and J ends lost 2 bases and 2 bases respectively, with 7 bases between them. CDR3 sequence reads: CASSERGAYNSPLHF. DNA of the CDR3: TGTGCCAGCAGTGAAAGAGGGGCCTATAATTCACCCCTCCACTTT.

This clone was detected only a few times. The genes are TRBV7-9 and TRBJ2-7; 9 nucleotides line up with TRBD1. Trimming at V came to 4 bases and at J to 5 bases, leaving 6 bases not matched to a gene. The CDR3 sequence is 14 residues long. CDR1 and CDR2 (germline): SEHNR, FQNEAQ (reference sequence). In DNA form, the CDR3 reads TGTGCCAGCAGCTCCTCCGGGACAGGGAACGAGCAGTACTTC. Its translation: CASSSSGTGNEQYF. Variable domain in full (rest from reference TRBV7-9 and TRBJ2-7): DTGVSQNPRHKITKRGQNVTFRCDPISEHNRLYWYRQTLGQGPEFLTYFQNEAQLEKSRLLSDRFSAERPKGSFSTLEIQRTEQGDSAMYLCASSSSGTGNEQYFGPGTRLTVT.

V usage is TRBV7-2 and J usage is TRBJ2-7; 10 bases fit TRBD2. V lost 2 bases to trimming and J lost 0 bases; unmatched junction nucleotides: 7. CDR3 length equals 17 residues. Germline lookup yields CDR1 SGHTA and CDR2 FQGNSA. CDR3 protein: CASSLSSGGPSSYEQYF. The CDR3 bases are TGTGCCAGCAGCTTATCTAGCGGGGGCCCTAGCTCCTACGAGCAGTACTTC.

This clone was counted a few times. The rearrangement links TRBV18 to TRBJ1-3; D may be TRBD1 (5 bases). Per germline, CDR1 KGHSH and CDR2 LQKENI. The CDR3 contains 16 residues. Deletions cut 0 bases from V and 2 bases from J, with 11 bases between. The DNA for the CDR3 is TGTGCCAGCTCACCACCAGACAGCCGCCCTGGAAACACCATATATTTT. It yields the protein CASSPPDSRPGNTIYF.

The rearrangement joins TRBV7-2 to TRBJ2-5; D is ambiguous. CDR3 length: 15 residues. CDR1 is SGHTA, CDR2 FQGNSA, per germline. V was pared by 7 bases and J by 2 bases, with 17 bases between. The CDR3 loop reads CASTYSRAVQETQYF. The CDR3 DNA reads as TGTGCCAGCACCTACTCTAGGGCGGTGCAAGAGACCCAGTACTTC.

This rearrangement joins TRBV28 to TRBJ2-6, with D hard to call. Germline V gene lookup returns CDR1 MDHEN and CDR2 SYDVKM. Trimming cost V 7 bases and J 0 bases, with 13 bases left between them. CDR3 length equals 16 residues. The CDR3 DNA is TGTGCCAGCACCCCACCCGGAAACTCTGGGGCCAACGTCCTGACTTTC. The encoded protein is CASTPPGNSGANVLTF.

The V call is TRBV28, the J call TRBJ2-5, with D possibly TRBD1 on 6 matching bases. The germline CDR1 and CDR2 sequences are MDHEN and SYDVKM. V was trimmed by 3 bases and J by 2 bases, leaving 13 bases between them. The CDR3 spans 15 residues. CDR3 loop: CASSFLGTQQETQYF. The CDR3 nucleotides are TGTGCCAGCAGTTTCTTAGGGACACAACAAGAGACCCAGTACTTC.

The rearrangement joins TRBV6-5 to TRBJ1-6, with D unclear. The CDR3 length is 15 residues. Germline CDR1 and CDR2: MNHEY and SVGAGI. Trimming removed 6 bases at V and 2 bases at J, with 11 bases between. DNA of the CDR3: TGTGCCAGCAGACCCTCAGGAGCCTATAATTCACCCCTCCACTTT. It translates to CASRPSGAYNSPLHF.

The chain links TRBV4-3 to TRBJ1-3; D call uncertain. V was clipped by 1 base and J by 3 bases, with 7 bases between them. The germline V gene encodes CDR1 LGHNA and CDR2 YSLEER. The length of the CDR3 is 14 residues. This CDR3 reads CASSQAKDGNTIYF. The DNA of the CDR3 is TGCGCCAGCAGCCAAGCCAAAGATGGAAACACCATATATTTT.

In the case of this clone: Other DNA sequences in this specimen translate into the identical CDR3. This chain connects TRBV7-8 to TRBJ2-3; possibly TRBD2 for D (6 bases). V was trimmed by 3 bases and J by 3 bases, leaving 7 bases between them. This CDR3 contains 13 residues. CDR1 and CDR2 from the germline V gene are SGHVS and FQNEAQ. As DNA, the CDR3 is TGTGCCAGCAGCTTTGGGGGGACAGATACGCAGTATTTT. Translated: CASSFGGTDTQYF.

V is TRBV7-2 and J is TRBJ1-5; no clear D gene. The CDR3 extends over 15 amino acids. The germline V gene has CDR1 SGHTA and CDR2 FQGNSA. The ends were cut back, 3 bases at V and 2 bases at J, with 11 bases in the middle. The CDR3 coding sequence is TGTGCCAGCAGCTTCCGACCCGGCGGCAATCAGCCCCAGCATTTT. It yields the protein CASSFRPGGNQPQHF.

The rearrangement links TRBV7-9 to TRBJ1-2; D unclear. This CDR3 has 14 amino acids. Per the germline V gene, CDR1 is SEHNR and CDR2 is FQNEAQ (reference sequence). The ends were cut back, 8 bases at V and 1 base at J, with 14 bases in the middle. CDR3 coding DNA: TGTGCCAGCGAGGCGATTCGGGGTAACTATGGCTACACCTTC. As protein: CASEAIRGNYGYTF.

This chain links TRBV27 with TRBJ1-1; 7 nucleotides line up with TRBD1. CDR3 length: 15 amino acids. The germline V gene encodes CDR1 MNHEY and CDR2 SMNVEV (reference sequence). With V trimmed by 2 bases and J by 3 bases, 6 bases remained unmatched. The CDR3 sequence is CASSLRPGGDTEAFF. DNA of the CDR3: TGTGCCAGCAGTTTACGGCCAGGGGGGGACACTGAAGCTTTCTTT.

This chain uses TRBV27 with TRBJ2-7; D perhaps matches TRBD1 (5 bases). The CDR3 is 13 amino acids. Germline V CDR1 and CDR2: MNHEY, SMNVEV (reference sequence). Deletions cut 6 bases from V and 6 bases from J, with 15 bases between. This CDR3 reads CASSRRQGVEQYF. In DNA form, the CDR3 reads TGTGCCAGCAGCCGACGCCAGGGTGTCGAGCAGTACTTC.

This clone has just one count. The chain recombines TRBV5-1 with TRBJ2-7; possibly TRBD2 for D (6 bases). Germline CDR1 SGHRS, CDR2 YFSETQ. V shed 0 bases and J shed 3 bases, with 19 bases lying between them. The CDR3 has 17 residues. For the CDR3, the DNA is TGCGCCAGCAGCTTGGGGGTCCGGGGAGGTAGCGGCTACGAGCAGTACTTC. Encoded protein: CASSLGVRGGSGYEQYF.

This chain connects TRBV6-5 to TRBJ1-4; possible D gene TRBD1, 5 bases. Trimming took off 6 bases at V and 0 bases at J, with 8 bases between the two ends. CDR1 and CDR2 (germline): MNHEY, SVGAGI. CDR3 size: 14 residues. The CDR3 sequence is CASRETATNEKLFF. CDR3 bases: TGTGCCAGCAGGGAGACAGCAACTAATGAAAAACTGTTTTTT.

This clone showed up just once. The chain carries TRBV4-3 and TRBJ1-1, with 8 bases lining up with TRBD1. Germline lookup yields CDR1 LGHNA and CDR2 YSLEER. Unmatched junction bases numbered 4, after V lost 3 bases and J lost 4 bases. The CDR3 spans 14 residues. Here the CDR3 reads CASSQTGEGTEAFF. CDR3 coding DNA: TGCGCCAGCAGCCAGACAGGGGAGGGCACTGAAGCTTTCTTT.